This paragraph reports one TCR beta chain. These data are taken from a study of CD8 T cells in Susac syndrome. RNA amounts of about 0.5 to 1 ug underwent reverse transcription with random hexamers. By means of immunoSEQ multiplex PCR, TCR beta CDR3 spanning 54 Vbeta and 13 Jbeta underwent amplification. TCRdb reprocessed the immunoSEQ multiplex PCR reads via MiXCR and lists one record per CDR3 protein. The data hold under 200,000 distinct CDR3 sequences, with about 94% observed a single time. From germline, CDR1 is SGHRS and CDR2 YFSETQ. The V and J ends lost 3 bases and 1 base respectively, with 19 bases between them. This CDR3 has 17 amino acids. The patients with Susac syndrome were individuals who fulfilled the recently defined diagnostic criteria for disease that was either definite or probable.

The chain recombines TRBV5-1 with TRBJ1-1, with D perhaps TRBD1 (5 bases). The TCR was taken from a human donor with Susac syndrome. The specimen sequenced was CD4+ T cells from PBMCs. The DNA of the CDR3 is TGCGCCAGCAGCTGGACACCTTCGGGGGATGCGAACACTGAAGCTTTCTTT. It translates to CASSWTPSGDANTEAFF.